This T cell receptor beta chain stems from a study of CD8 T cells in Susac syndrome. The RNA, roughly 0.5 to 1 ug, was put through reverse transcription using random hexamers. By means of immunoSEQ multiplex PCR, TCR beta CDR3 spanning 54 Vbeta and 13 Jbeta underwent amplification. Each CDR3 protein gets one entry after TCRdb re-called the immunoSEQ multiplex PCR reads with MiXCR. The sample carries about 250,000 distinct CDR3 sequences, around 95% recorded once. Germline assignment: CDR1 SEHNR and CDR2 FQNEAQ (reference sequence). The length of the CDR3 is 18 residues. The germline V and J ends were trimmed by 5 bases and 0 bases, with 22 bases remaining between them.

Material for sequencing was CD4+ T cells from PBMCs. The clonotype was recovered from a human donor with multiple sclerosis. J is TRBJ1-1 and V is TRBV7-9; TRBD1 is a possible D gene (5 bases). The chain's CDR3 is CASSRRKLVAGMNTEAFF. CDR3 DNA sequence: TGTGCCAGCAGCCGCCGAAAGTTGGTCGCAGGGATGAACACTGAAGCTTTCTTT.